These 9 T cell receptor beta chains were sequenced from one sample in a study of CD8 T cells in ankylosing spondylitis. TCRdb passed the 5' RACE reads through MiXCR, listing each CDR3 protein once. This sample has some 220,000 distinct CDR3 sequences, with 7.5% to 9.5% found just once. The source material was blood, either unsorted or a sorted T cell fraction (not recorded which). All receptors come from a female donor with ankylosing spondylitis or in good health (not recorded which).

This clonotype came up many times. This chain links TRBV20-1 with TRBJ2-1, with 9 bases lining up with TRBD2. Trimming took 5 bases from V and 3 from J; bases not matched to a gene: 20. Germline CDR1 DFQATT, CDR2 SNEGSKA (reference sequence). CDR3 length: 19 amino acids. CDR3 region: CSALVGSGYLSGSYNEQFF. The DNA for the CDR3 is TGCAGTGCTCTGGTGGGATCGGGGTACCTTAGCGGGAGCTACAATGAGCAGTTCTTC.

Of note for this clonotype: Compared with germline, one end of the junction differs, possibly owing to a read error. The CDR3 nucleotides read TGTGCCAGCAGCTCAGTCTCCGAGACCCTACGTCTGCCTTTC. Protein: CASSSVSETLRLPF. This chain uses TRBV7-9 with TRBJ2-1; D is unresolved. Germline V gives CDR1 SEHNR, CDR2 FQNEAQ (reference sequence). The CDR3 is 14 residues long.

This clonotype was detected once. Since a much larger clone is just one base distant, this may be a read error. V gene TRBV6-2 or TRBV6-3 combines with J gene TRBJ1-2; no clear D gene. The CDR3 runs 14 residues. Germline lookup yields CDR1 MNHEY and CDR2 SVGEGT. The CDR3 bases are TGTACCAGCAGTTACGGGGAATTCGGCTATGGCTACACCTTC. Amino acid sequence: CTSSYGEFGYGYTF.

This clonotype was counted ten times or more. The chain joins TRBV20-1 to TRBJ1-2; D not certain. Between the trimmed V and J ends, which lost 0 bases and 2 bases, there was a span of 13 bases. CDR3 length: 15 residues. The germline V gene has CDR1 DFQATT and CDR2 SNEGSKA (reference sequence). In DNA form, the CDR3 reads TGCAGTGCTAGAGATGAAGGGTATAGAAACTATGGCTACACCTTC. Encoded protein: CSARDEGYRNYGYTF.

The rearrangement links TRBV5-3 to TRBJ2-1, with unresolved D. TRBV5-3 is placed among ORFs of uncertain function. V was trimmed by 9 bases and J by 8 bases, leaving 18 bases between them. The CDR3 is 13 residues long. In DNA form, the CDR3 reads TGTGCCATGGGCCCTGGGCTGCCCCATGAGCAGTTCTTC. As protein: CAMGPGLPHEQFF.

This clonotype was observed a few times. The chain carries TRBV5-1 and TRBJ2-7; 10 positions agree with TRBD2. J gave up 7 bases and V 5 bases, and 9 bases lay outside the gene matches. Germline V gene sequence: CDR1 SGHRS, CDR2 YFSETQ. The CDR3 runs to 14 residues. The CDR3 loop reads CASRSSGSDGEQYF. Here the CDR3 DNA reads TGCGCCAGCAGGTCTAGCGGGAGCGATGGGGAGCAGTACTTC.

This clonotype was seen a few times. The V gene is TRBV6-1, the J gene TRBJ2-7, with 10 bases matching TRBD2. From germline, CDR1 is MNHNS and CDR2 SASEGT. CDR3 size: 17 residues. V was pared by 6 bases and J by 4 bases, with 15 bases of the junction left unmatched. CDR3 in amino acids: CASSPAGTSVPPYEQYF. The CDR3, as DNA: TGTGCCAGCAGCCCGGCCGGGACTAGCGTCCCCCCTTACGAGCAGTACTTC.

This clonotype was found many times. V and J are TRBV3-1 and TRBJ1-2; tentative D call: TRBD1 (6 bases). The length of the CDR3 is 14 residues. Trimming removed 0 bases from V and 4 bases from J, with 9 bases in between. Germline CDR1 and CDR2: LGHDT and YNNKEL (reference sequence). The CDR3 DNA reads TGTGCCAGCAGCCAAGAACAGGGTAGCTATGGCTACACCTTC. Its translation: CASSQEQGSYGYTF.

This clonotype was counted many times. In DNA form, the CDR3 reads TGTGCCAGCAGCGGGGGAGACACGCAGTATTTT. Amino acids: CASSGGDTQYF. The chain uses TRBV12-3 or TRBV12-4 and TRBJ2-3; weak D call: TRBD2 (6 bases). V dropped 6 bases and J dropped 9 bases, with 10 bases sitting between them. The CDR3 is made up of 11 amino acids.